The 12 T cell receptor beta chains below were found in one sample sequenced in a study of technical replicates of blood from a few donors. TCRdb keeps only in-frame clones here, not all; method: immunoSEQ multiplex PCR. The sample includes around 76,000 clones, 95% to 99% of them seen just once. The sequenced sample was T cells isolated from PBMCs. The source is a human donor in good health.

This chain links TRBV5-4 with TRBJ2-3; 9 bases fit TRBD2. The V segment lost 4 bases and the J segment 5 bases; nucleotides outside the gene matches: 8. The CDR3 covers 15 residues. Germline V CDR1 and CDR2: SGHNT, YYREEE (reference sequence). The CDR3 coding sequence is TGTGCCAGCAGCGTAGATAGCGGGAGTTTAGATACGCAGTATTTT. Translating it yields CASSVDSGSLDTQYF.

The rearrangement uses TRBV5-1 and TRBJ2-7; 7 bases line up with TRBD2. Unmatched junction bases numbered 3, after V lost 0 bases and J lost 3 bases. CDR3 length: 14 residues. The germline V gene has CDR1 SGHRS and CDR2 YFSETQ. The CDR3, as DNA: TGCGCCAGCAGCTTGGGCGGACTAGTCTACGAGCAGTACTTC. This encodes CASSLGGLVYEQYF. The variable domain in full, completed from reference TRBV5-1 and TRBJ2-7, reads KAGVTQTPRYLIKTRGQQVTLSCSPISGHRSVSWYQQTPGQGLQFLFEYFSETQRNKGNFPGRFSGRQFSNSRSEMNVSTLELGDSALYLCASSLGGLVYEQYFGPGTRLTVT.

V gene TRBV27 combines with J gene TRBJ2-1; TRBD2 matches 7 bases. Germline V gene lookup returns CDR1 MNHEY and CDR2 SMNVEV (reference sequence). There are 21 residues in the CDR3. Losses at the gene ends were 6 bases for V and 4 bases for J; bases not matched to a gene: 27. The CDR3 spells CASRSGEDLGGVWGFYNEQFF. CDR3 bases: TGTGCCAGCAGAAGTGGGGAGGATTTGGGAGGGGTCTGGGGTTTTTACAATGAGCAGTTCTTC.

The V call is TRBV7-9, the J call TRBJ2-7; the match to TRBD1 covers 7 bases. The germline V gene has CDR1 SEHNR and CDR2 FQNEAQ (reference sequence). V was clipped by 3 bases and J by 2 bases; unmatched bases: 7. CDR3 length: 15 amino acids. This CDR3 is CASSFRTGLTYEQYF. Here the CDR3 DNA reads TGTGCCAGCAGCTTCCGGACAGGCCTCACCTACGAGCAGTACTTC.

The chain employs TRBV5-1 and TRBJ2-6, with D hard to call. The CDR3 spans 15 residues. Germline CDR1 reads SGHRS; CDR2 reads YFSETQ. V was trimmed by 2 bases and J by 1 base, leaving 7 bases between them. In DNA form, the CDR3 reads TGCGCCAGCAGCTTTGACGGGTCTGGGGCCAACGTCCTGACTTTC. Its translation is CASSFDGSGANVLTF. Full variable domain (remainder filled in from reference TRBV5-1 and TRBJ2-6): KAGVTQTPRYLIKTRGQQVTLSCSPISGHRSVSWYQQTPGQGLQFLFEYFSETQRNKGNFPGRFSGRQFSNSRSEMNVSTLELGDSALYLCASSFDGSGANVLTFGAGSRLTVL.

CDR3 region: CAWSVGGPEAFF. DNA for the CDR3: TGTGCCTGGAGTGTAGGTGGGCCTGAAGCTTTCTTT. V is TRBV30 and J is TRBJ1-1; D is unresolved. The CDR3 totals 12 residues. V was cut by 0 bases and J by 6 bases, with 8 bases left in between. The germline gives CDR1 GTSNPN, CDR2 SVGIG (reference sequence).

The chain uses TRBV7-2 and TRBJ1-5; TRBD1 matches 9 bases. V lost 2 bases to trimming and J lost 7 bases; unmatched junction nucleotides: 6. Germline CDR1 is SGHTA and CDR2 is FQGNSA. This CDR3 comprises 15 residues. For the CDR3, the DNA is TGTGCCAGCAGCTTACTGACAGGGGGTAACCAGCCCCAGCATTTT. Protein: CASSLLTGGNQPQHF.

This sequence joins TRBV7-2 and TRBJ1-2; D gene unclear. Trimming stripped 5 bases from V and 3 bases from J, with 13 bases between. CDR1 is SGHTA and CDR2 is FQGNSA in the germline V gene. The CDR3 has 14 residues. CDR3: CASSDGGWDYGYTF. The CDR3 nucleotides are TGTGCCAGCAGCGACGGCGGTTGGGACTATGGCTACACCTTC.

The chain uses TRBV4-2 and TRBJ2-1; 12 positions match TRBD2. CDR1 is LGHNA and CDR2 is YNFKEQ in the germline V gene. The CDR3 covers 15 residues. With V trimmed by 4 bases and J by 5 bases, 3 bases remained unmatched. The CDR3 is CASSPWTSGDNEQFF. As DNA, the CDR3 is TGTGCCAGCAGCCCGTGGACTAGCGGGGACAATGAGCAGTTCTTC.

This clone was recorded a few times. The J gene is TRBJ1-1, the V gene TRBV5-1; D remains unclear. This CDR3 is 14 amino acids long. V lost 2 bases and J lost 5, with 13 bases in between. Germline loops: CDR1 SGHRS, CDR2 YFSETQ. The CDR3 spells CASSFLGRETEAFF. CDR3 sequence (DNA): TGCGCCAGCAGCTTCCTAGGGAGGGAGACTGAAGCTTTCTTT.

The genes are TRBV11-1 and TRBJ1-3; D remains unclear. This CDR3 contains 15 residues. Germline V gives CDR1 SGHAT, CDR2 FQDESV (reference sequence). Between the trimmed V and J ends, which lost 10 bases and 0 bases, there was a span of 16 bases. In DNA, the CDR3 is TGTGCCACTACGGGAGGTCCTATCTCTGGAAACACCATATATTTT. Translated: CATTGGPISGNTIYF.

The genes are TRBV5-1 and TRBJ1-1, with 9 bases that match TRBD1. The V gene end was trimmed by 4 bases and the J gene end by 2 bases; junction bases not matched to a gene: 6. This CDR3 is built from 15 residues. CDR1 is SGHRS and CDR2 is YFSETQ in the germline V gene. CDR3 DNA: TGCGCCAGCAGCCGCGGGACAGGGAGTAACACTGAAGCTTTCTTT. This encodes CASSRGTGSNTEAFF.